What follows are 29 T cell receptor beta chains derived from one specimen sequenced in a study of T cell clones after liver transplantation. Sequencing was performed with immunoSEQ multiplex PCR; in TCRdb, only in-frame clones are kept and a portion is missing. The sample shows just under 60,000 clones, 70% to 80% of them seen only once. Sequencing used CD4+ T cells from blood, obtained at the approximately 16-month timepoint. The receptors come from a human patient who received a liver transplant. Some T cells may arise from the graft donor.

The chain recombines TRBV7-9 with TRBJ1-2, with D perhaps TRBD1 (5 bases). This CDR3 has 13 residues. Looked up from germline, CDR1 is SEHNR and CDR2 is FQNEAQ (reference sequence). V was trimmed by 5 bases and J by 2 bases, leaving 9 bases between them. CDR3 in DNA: TGTGCCAGCAGCCCAAGACAGAACTATGGCTACACCTTC. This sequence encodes CASSPRQNYGYTF.

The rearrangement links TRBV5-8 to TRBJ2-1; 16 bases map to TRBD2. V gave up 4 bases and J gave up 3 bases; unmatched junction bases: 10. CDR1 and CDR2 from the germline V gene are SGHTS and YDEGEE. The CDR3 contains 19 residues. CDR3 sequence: CASSLTGLAGGAYYNEQFF. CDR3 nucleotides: TGTGCCAGCAGCCTGACGGGACTAGCGGGGGGGGCTTACTACAATGAGCAGTTCTTC.

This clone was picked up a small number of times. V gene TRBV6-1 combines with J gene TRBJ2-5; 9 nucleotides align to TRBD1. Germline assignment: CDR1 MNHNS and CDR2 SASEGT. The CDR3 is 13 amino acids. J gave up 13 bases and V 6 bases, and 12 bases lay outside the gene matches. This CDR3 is CASSQDRGGLWYF. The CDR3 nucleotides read TGTGCCAGCAGCCAGGACAGGGGCGGCCTTTGGTACTTC.

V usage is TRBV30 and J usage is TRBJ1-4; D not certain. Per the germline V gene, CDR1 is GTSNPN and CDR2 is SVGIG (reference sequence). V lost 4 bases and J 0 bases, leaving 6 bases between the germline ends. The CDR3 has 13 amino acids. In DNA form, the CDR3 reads TGTGCCTGGAAGAGGACAACTAATGAAAAACTGTTTTTT. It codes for CAWKRTTNEKLFF.

The CDR3 region has the DNA TGTGCCAGCAGTTTGGTCTGGGGCTCCAAAAACATTCAGTACTTC. Protein: CASSLVWGSKNIQYF. J is TRBJ2-4 and V is TRBV27, with TRBD1 as a possible D gene (5 bases). Trimming took off 3 bases at V and 2 bases at J, with 11 bases between the two ends. This CDR3 comprises 15 residues. The germline V gene has CDR1 MNHEY and CDR2 SMNVEV (reference sequence).

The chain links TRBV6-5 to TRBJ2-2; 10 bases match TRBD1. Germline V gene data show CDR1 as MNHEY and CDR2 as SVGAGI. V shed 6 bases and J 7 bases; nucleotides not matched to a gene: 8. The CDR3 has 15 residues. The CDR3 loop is CASRTTGGAGGELFF. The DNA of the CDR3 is TGTGCCAGCAGGACGACAGGGGGCGCGGGCGGGGAGCTGTTTTTT.

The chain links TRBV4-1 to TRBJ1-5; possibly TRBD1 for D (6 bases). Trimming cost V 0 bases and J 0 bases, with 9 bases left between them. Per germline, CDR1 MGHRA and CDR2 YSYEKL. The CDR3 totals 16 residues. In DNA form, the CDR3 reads TGCGCCAGCAGCCAAGAAGACAGGATTAGCAATCAGCCCCAGCATTTT. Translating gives CASSQEDRISNQPQHF.

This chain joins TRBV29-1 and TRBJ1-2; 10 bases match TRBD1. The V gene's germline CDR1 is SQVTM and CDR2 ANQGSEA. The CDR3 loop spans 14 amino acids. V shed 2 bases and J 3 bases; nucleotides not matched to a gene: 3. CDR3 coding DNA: TGCAGCGTTGAAATGACAGGGGGCGACTATGGCTACACCTTC. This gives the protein CSVEMTGGDYGYTF.

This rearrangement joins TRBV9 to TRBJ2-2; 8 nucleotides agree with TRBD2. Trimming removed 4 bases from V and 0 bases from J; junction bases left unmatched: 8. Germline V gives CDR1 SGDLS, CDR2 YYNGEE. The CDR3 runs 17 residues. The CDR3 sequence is CASSPSGWPSNTGELFF. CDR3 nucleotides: TGTGCCAGCAGCCCTAGCGGGTGGCCTTCGAACACCGGGGAGCTGTTTTTT. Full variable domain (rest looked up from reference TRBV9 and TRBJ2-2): DSGVTQTPKHLITATGQRVTLRCSPRSGDLSVYWYQQSLDQGLQFLIQYYNGEERAKGNILERFSAQQFPDLHSELNLSSLELGDSALYFCASSPSGWPSNTGELFFGEGSRLTVL.

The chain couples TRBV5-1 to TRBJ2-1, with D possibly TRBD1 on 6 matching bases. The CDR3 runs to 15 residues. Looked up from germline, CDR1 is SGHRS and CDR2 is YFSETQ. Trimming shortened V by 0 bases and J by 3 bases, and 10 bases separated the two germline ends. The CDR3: CASSLGTAFYNEQFF. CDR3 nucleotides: TGCGCCAGCAGCTTGGGGACAGCTTTCTACAATGAGCAGTTCTTC.

CDR3 sequence: CASSWGTESSYNEQFF. The CDR3 coding sequence is TGCGCCAGCAGCTGGGGGACAGAGAGCTCCTACAATGAGCAGTTCTTC. This chain links TRBV5-1 with TRBJ2-1, with 7 nucleotides matching TRBD1. V trimming: 3 bases; J trimming: 0 bases; junction bases outside the gene matches: 6. The CDR3 is 16 amino acids. Germline V gene lookup returns CDR1 SGHRS and CDR2 YFSETQ.

In nucleotides, the CDR3 is TGTGCCAGCAGCTTGGGACTGCAGGAAAGGACCGGGGAGCTGTTTTTT. It translates to CASSLGLQERTGELFF. The chain recombines TRBV5-4 with TRBJ2-2; no reliable D call. The CDR3 has 16 amino acids. V was trimmed by 0 bases and J by 5 bases, leaving 14 bases between them. CDR1 and CDR2 (germline): SGHNT, YYREEE (reference sequence).

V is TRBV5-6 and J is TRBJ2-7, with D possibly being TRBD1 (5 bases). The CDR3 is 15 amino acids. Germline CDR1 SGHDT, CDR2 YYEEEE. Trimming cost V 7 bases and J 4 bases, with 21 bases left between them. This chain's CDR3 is CASSPSPTDPYEQYF. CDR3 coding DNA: TGTGCCAGCTCACCAAGCCCGACAGACCCGTACGAGCAGTACTTC. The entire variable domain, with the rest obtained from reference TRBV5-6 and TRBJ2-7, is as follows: DAGVTQSPTHLIKTRGQQVTLRCSPKSGHDTVSWYQQALGQGPQFIFQYYEEEERQRGNFPDRFSGHQFPNYSSELNVNALLLGDSALYLCASSPSPTDPYEQYFGPGTRLTVT.

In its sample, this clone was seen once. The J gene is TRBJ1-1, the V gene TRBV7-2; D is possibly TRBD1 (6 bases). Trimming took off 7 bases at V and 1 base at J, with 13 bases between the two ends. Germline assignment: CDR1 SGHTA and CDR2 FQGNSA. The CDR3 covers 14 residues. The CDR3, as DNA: TGTGCCAGCACCCCGGGACAAGCGAACACTGAAGCTTTCTTT. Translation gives CASTPGQANTEAFF.

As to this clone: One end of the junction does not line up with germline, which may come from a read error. The CDR3 region has the DNA TGCGCCAGCGGCTTGGCAGTGGGAATCTACGAGCAGTACTTC. Protein: CASGLAVGIYEQYF. The gene calls are TRBV5-1 and TRBJ2-7; D not certain. The V gene's germline CDR1 is SGHRS and CDR2 YFSETQ. The CDR3 spans 14 residues.

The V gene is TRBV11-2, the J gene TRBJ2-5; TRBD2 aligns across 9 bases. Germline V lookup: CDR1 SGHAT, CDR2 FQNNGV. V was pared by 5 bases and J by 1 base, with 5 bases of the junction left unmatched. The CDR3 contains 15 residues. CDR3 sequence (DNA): TGTGCCAGCAGCCCCCGAGCGGGGGGCCAAGAGACCCAGTACTTC. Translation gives CASSPRAGGQETQYF.

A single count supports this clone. CDR3: CASSPIDSSGGEKLFF. The CDR3 coding sequence is TGCGCCAGCAGCCCGATAGACAGCAGTGGGGGTGAAAAACTGTTTTTT. The V and J genes are TRBV5-1 and TRBJ1-4; D might be TRBD1 (5 bases). CDR3 length: 16 residues. CDR1 and CDR2 (germline): SGHRS, YFSETQ. The ends were cut back, 4 bases at V and 7 bases at J, with 20 bases in the middle.

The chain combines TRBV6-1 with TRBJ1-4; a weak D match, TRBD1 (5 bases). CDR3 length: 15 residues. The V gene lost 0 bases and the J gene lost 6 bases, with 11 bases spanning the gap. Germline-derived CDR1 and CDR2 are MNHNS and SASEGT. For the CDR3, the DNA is TGTGCCAGCAGTGAAGCCGGGACTTACGATGAAAAACTGTTTTTT. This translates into CASSEAGTYDEKLFF.

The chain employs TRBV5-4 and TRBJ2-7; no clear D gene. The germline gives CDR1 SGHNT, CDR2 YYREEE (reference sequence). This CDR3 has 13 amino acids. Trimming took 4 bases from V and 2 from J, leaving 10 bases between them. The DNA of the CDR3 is TGTGCCAGCAGCGGGGAAGGTGCCTACGAGCAGTACGTC. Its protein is CASSGEGAYEQYV.

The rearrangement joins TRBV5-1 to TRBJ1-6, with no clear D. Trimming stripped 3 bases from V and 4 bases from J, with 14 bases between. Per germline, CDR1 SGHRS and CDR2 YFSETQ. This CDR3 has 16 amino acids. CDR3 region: CASSSGRSDYNSPLHF. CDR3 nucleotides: TGCGCCAGCAGCTCAGGACGGTCAGATTATAATTCACCCCTCCACTTT.

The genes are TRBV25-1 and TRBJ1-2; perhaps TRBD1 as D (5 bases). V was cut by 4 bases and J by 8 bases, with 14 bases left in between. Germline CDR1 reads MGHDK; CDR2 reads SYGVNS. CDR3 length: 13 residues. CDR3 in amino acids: CASSVGQGSGYTF. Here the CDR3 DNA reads TGTGCCAGCAGTGTAGGTCAGGGAAGCGGCTACACCTTC.

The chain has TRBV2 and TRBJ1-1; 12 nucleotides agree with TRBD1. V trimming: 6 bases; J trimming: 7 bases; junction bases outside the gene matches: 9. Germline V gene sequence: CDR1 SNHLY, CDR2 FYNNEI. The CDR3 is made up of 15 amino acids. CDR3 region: CASRKPGQGAGEAFF. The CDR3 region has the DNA TGTGCCAGCAGGAAACCGGGACAGGGGGCGGGTGAAGCTTTCTTT. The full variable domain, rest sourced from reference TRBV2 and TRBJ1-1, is EPEVTQTPSHQVTQMGQEVILRCVPISNHLYFYWYRQILGQKVEFLVSFYNNEISEKSEIFDDQFSVERPDGSNFTLKIRSTKLEDSAMYFCASRKPGQGAGEAFFGQGTRLTVV.

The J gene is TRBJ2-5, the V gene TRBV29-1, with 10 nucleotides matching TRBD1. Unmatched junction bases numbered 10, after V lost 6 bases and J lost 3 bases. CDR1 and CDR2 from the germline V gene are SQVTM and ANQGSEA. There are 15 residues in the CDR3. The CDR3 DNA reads TGCAGCGTCGATAGACAGGGGGCCGGAGAAGAGACCCAGTACTTC. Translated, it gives CSVDRQGAGEETQYF.

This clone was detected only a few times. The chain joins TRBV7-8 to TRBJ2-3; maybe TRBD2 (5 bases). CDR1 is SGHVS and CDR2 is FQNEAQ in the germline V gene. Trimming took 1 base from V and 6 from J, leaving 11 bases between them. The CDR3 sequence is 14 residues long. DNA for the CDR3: TGTGCCAGCAGCTTAGGCAATCGCGGGGATACGCAGTATTTT. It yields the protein CASSLGNRGDTQYF.

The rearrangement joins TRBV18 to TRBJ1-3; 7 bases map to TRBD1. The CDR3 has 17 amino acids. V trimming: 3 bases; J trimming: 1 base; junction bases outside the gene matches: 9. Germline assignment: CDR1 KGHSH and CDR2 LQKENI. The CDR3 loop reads CASSPPGTEISGNTIYF. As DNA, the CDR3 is TGTGCCAGCTCACCCCCAGGGACAGAAATTTCTGGAAACACCATATATTTT. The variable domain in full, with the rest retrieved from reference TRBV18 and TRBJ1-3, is NAGVMQNPRHLVRRRGQEARLRCSPMKGHSHVYWYRQLPEEGLKFMVYLQKENIIDESGMPKERFSAEFPKEGPSILRIQQVVRGDSAAYFCASSPPGTEISGNTIYFGEGSWLTVV.

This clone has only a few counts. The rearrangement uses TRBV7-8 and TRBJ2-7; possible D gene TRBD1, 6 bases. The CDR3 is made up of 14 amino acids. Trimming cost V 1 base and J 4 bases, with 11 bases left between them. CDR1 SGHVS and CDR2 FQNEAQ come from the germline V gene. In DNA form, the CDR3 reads TGTGCCAGCAGCTTAGGACAGGATCAATACGAGCAGTACGTC. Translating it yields CASSLGQDQYEQYV.

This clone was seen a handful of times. CDR3 sequence reads: CASSSPRGAGANVLTF. In nucleotides, the CDR3 is TGTGCCAGTAGTTCCCCCCGGGGCGCTGGGGCCAACGTCCTGACTTTC. The chain has TRBV19 and TRBJ2-6; TRBD1 or TRBD2 may be the D gene (5 bases each). V was cut by 5 bases and J by 2 bases, with 13 bases left in between. The CDR3 has 16 amino acids. Germline CDR1 and CDR2: LNHDA and SQIVND (reference sequence).

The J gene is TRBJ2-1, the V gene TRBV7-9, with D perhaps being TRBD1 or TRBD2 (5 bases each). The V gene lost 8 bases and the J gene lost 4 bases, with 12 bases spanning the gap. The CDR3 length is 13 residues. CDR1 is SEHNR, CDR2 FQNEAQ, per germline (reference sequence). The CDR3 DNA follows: TGTGCCAGCCAAGTGGGGGTTTACAATGAGCAGTTCTTC. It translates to CASQVGVYNEQFF.

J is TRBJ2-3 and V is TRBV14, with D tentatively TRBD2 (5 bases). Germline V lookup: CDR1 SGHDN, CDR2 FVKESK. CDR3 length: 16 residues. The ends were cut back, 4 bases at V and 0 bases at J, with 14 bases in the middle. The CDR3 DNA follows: TGTGCCAGCAGCCTCCTAGCCGCCCTGAGCACAGATACGCAGTATTTT. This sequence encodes CASSLLAALSTDTQYF.